This paragraph reports one T cell receptor beta chain. This clonotype has only a few counts. No cognate antigen has been identified for it. No much larger clone exists at a distance of one base, and base qualities are not known. The sequencing machine was an Illumina HiSeq 2500. Quantitative 5'-RACE with molecular barcodes was used to prepare TCR beta libraries. The original pipeline was this. Disease-linked TCR variants were identified with a new computational method built on a probabilistic model of VDJ rearrangement. The public reads were reprocessed in TCRdb via fastp at Q25 and MiXCR, keeping in-frame beta chains. Rows are unified per CDR3 protein, each entry keeping the most common DNA and genes. Clone size and V and J calls follow TCRdb, not the original study. Within this sample are a few hundred thousand distinct CDR3 sequences, with approximately 8.2% of them counted one time only. The top ten clones comprise more than 14% of the sample.

The sample originates from a study of CD8 T cells in ankylosing spondylitis (TCRdb year 2017). Context from the whole study: The study profiled T cell receptor beta repertoires in healthy donors and ankylosing spondylitis patients to find disease-linked TCR variants. The whole study cohort included 108 healthy donors and about two dozen ankylosing spondylitis patients. Peripheral blood samples were taken, and synovial fluid was additionally collected from ankylosing spondylitis patients. The study at large found these results: The disease-linked clones showed a CD8+ phenotype and occurred at relatively low frequencies in peripheral blood. Blood from ankylosing spondylitis patients appeared to be characterized by a TCR beta motif composed of under 10 highly homologous amino acid variants. Some TCR beta motif variants had previously been reported in synovial fluid and blood of reactive arthritis patients, which suggested common disease-initiation mechanisms. Significant enrichment of the disease-linked clones was reported in matched synovial fluid samples from ankylosing spondylitis patients.

At the junction V is shortened by 0 bases and J by 10 bases; bases outside the gene matches: 17. CDR1 and CDR2 were assigned from the germline V gene as MNHEY and SVGAGI. The CDR3 spans 18 residues, from the cysteine through the phenylalanine. Only the CDR3 region is kept as DNA, spanning 54 bases read in frame from base 1. The chain is made from TRBV6-5 and TRBJ2-1, with 8 middle bases fitting TRBD2. The TCR sequence derives from a male donor with ankylosing spondylitis. The sequenced sample was blood, either unsorted or a sorted T cell fraction (not recorded which). The DNA reads as follows: TGTGCCAGCAGTTACTCGGGCGCATCCGGGACTAGGTTGGACGAGCAGTTCTTC. Translated, this is CASSYSGASGTRLDEQFF.